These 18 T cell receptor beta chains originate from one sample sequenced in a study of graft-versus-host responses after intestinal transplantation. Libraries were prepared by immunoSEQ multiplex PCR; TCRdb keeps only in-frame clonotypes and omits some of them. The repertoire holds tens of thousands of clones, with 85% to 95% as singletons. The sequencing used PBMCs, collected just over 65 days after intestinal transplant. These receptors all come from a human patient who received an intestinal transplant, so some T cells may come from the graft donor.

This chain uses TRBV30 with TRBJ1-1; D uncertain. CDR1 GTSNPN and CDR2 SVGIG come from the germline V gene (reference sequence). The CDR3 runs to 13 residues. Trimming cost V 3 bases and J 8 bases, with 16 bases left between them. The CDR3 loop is CAWSEGMEPEAFF. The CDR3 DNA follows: TGTGCCTGGAGCGAAGGGATGGAACCCGAAGCTTTCTTT.

The CDR3 DNA sequence: TGTGCCAGCAGTAGGGGACAGGGGTATGAGCAGTACTTC. It translates to CASSRGQGYEQYF. The chain carries TRBV6-1 and TRBJ2-7; the match to TRBD1 covers 10 bases. The CDR3 loop spans 13 amino acids. Germline V gene sequence: CDR1 MNHNS, CDR2 SASEGT. V lost 5 bases, J lost 7 bases, and 5 bases stayed unmatched.

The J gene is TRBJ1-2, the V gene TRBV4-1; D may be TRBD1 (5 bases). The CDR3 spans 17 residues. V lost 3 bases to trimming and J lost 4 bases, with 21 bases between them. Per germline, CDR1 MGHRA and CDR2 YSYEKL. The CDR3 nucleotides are TGCGCCAGCAGCCAGCCCACCGCGGACACGACCCTCTATGGCTACACCTTC. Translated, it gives CASSQPTADTTLYGYTF.

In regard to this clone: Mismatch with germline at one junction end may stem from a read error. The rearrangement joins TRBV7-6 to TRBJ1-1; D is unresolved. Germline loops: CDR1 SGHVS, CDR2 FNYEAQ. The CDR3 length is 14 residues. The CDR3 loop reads CASSLTAANAEAFF. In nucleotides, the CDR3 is TGTGCCAGCAGCTTAACTGCGGCGAACGCTGAAGCTTTCTTT.

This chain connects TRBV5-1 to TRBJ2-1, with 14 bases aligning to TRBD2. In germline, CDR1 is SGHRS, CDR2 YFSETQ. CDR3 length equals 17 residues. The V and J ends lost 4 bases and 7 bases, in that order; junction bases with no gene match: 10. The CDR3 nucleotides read TGCGCCAGCAGCCCCCCCGGGACTAGCGGGAGTCCAAATGAGCAGTTCTTC. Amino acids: CASSPPGTSGSPNEQFF.

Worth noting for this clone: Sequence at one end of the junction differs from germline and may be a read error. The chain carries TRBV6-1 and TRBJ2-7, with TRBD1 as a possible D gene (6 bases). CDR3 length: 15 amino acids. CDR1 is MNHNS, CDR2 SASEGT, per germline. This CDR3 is CASREDQGNSYEQYF. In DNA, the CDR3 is TGTGCCAGCAGAGAAGATCAGGGGAACTCCTACGAGCAGTACTTC.

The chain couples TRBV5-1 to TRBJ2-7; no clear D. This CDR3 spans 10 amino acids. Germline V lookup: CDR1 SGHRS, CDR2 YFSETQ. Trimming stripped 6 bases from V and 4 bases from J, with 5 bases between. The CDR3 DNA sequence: TGCGCCAGCACCCTTTACGAGCAGTACTTC. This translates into CASTLYEQYF.

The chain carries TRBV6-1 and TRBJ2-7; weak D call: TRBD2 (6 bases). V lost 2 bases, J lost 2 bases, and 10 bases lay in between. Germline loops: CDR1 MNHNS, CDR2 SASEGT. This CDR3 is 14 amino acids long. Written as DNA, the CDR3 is TGTGCCAGCAGTGAACTCGGCGGGACCTACGAGCAGTACTTC. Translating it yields CASSELGGTYEQYF.

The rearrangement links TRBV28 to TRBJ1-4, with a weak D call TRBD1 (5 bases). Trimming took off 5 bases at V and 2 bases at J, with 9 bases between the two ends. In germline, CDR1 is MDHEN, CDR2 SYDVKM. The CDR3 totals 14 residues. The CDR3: CASSPGITNEKLFF. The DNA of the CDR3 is TGTGCCAGCAGTCCAGGGATTACTAATGAAAAACTGTTTTTT.

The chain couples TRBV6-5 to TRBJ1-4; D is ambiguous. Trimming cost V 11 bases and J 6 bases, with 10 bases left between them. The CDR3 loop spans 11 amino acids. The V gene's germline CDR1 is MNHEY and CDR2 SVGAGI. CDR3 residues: CAAGRDEKLFF. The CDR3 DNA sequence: TGTGCCGCGGGGAGGGATGAAAAACTGTTTTTT.

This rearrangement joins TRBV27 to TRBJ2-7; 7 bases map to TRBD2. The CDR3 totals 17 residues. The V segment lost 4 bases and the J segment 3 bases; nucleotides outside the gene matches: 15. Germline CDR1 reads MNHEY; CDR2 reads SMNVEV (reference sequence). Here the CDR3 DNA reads TGTGCCAGCAGTTCCTCCTCGGGGGGAATGGCGGACTACGAGCAGTACTTC. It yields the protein CASSSSSGGMADYEQYF.

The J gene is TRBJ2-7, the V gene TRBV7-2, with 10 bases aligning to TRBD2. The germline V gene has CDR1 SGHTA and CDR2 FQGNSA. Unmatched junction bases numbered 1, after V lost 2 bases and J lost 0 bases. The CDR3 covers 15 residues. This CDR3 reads CASSLLAGGSYEQYF. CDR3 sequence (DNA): TGTGCCAGCAGCTTATTAGCGGGGGGCTCCTACGAGCAGTACTTC.

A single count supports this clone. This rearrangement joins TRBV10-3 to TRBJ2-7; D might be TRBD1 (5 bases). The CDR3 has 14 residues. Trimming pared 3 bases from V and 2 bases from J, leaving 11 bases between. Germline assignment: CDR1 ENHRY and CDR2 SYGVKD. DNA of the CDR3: TGTGCCATCAGTGATAACAGGCGAACCTACGAGCAGTACTTC. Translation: CAISDNRRTYEQYF.

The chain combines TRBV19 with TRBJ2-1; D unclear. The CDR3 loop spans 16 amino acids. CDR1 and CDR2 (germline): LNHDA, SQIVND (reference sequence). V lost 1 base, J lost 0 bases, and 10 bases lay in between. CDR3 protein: CASSIASRVSYNEQFF. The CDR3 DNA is TGTGCCAGTAGTATAGCATCAAGGGTCTCCTACAATGAGCAGTTCTTC.

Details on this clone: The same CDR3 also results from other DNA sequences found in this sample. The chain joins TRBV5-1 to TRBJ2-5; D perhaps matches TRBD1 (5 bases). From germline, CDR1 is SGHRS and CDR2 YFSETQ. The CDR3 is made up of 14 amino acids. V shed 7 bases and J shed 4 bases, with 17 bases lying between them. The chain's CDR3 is CASPDRDTGETQYF. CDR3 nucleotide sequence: TGCGCCAGCCCTGACAGAGATACTGGAGAGACCCAGTACTTC.

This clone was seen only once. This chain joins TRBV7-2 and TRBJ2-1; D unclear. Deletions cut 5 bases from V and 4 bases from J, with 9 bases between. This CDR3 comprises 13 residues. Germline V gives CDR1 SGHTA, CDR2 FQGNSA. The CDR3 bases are TGTGCCAGCAGCGTCGACTCGTACAATGAGCAGTTCTTC. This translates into CASSVDSYNEQFF.

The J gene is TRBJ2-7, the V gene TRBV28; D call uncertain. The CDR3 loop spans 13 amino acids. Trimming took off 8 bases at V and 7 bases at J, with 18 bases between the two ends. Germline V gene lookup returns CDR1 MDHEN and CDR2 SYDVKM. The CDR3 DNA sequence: TGTGCCAGCTGCCTCAGAGCTGATTTTGAGCAGTACTTC. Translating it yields CASCLRADFEQYF.

The CDR3 DNA sequence: TGTGCCAGCAGTGAAGGAAGGGGGTTTTATCAGCCCCAGCATTTT. Translated, it gives CASSEGRGFYQPQHF. V usage is TRBV6-1 and J usage is TRBJ1-5, with a possible D match to TRBD1 (6 bases). V lost 1 base and J lost 5, with 12 bases in between. Per the germline V gene, CDR1 is MNHNS and CDR2 is SASEGT. CDR3 length: 15 amino acids.